The 21 T cell receptor beta chains below all came from one sample that was sequenced in a study of early stage breast cancer tumors. This table comes from immunoSEQ multiplex PCR, and its TCRdb copy is limited to in-frame clones, with some not included. Of approximately 30,000 clones listed, roughly 80% are singletons. Sequenced sample: blood. Source of these receptors: a person aged 60 to 70 with breast cancer.

The chain uses TRBV6-5 and TRBJ2-7; a possible D gene is TRBD1 (5 bases). V was trimmed by 10 bases and J by 8 bases, leaving 12 bases between them. The CDR3 is 10 residues long. Per the germline V gene, CDR1 is MNHEY and CDR2 is SVGAGI. Here the CDR3 DNA reads TGTGCCACTTTATCGGACAAGCAGTACTTC. Amino acid sequence: CATLSDKQYF.

This chain joins TRBV4-2 and TRBJ1-4, with D unresolved. V was clipped by 0 bases and J by 5 bases, with 13 bases between them. This CDR3 has 16 amino acids. Germline values: CDR1 LGHNA, CDR2 YNFKEQ. CDR3 sequence reads: CASSQEWEGGNEKLFF. The CDR3 DNA is TGTGCCAGCAGCCAAGAGTGGGAAGGAGGAAATGAAAAACTGTTTTTT.

This clone was found a few times. This chain links TRBV9 with TRBJ2-1, with 8 bases fitting TRBD1. The CDR3 spans 15 residues. CDR1 SGDLS and CDR2 YYNGEE come from the germline V gene. With 2 bases clipped from V and 6 bases from J, the junction kept 7 bases outside the gene matches. The CDR3 DNA sequence: TGTGCCAGCAGCGTGACAGGGGCAGGGGTCAATGAGCAGTTCTTC. Translating it yields CASSVTGAGVNEQFF.

CDR3: CASSINTGELFF. The DNA of the CDR3 is TGTGCCAGCAGTATAAACACCGGGGAGCTGTTTTTT. This rearrangement joins TRBV6-1 to TRBJ2-2, with D hard to call. Germline CDR1 reads MNHNS; CDR2 reads SASEGT. There are 12 residues in the CDR3. Trimming removed 5 bases at V and 2 bases at J, with 3 bases between.

CDR3 sequence (DNA): TGTGCCAGCAGTTTTGCTCAGGGCCACGAGCAGTACTTC. Its protein product is CASSFAQGHEQYF. The chain is built from TRBV27 and TRBJ2-7; D possibly corresponds to TRBD1 (5 bases). CDR1 MNHEY and CDR2 SMNVEV come from the germline V gene (reference sequence). The CDR3 has 13 amino acids. V was shortened by 3 bases and J by 5 bases, with 11 bases between the two germline ends.

The V gene is TRBV23-1, the J gene TRBJ2-7, with TRBD1 matching over 7 bases. TRBV23-1 is an ORF for which the function is uncertain. After removal of 2 bases from V and 3 bases from J, the junction contained 10 bases not matched to a gene. CDR3 size: 16 residues. In DNA form, the CDR3 reads TGCGCCAGCAGTCAAAGGGGCGACAGGGAGAGCTACGAGCAGTACTTC. Translation: CASSQRGDRESYEQYF.

As for this clone: At one end the junction does not follow the germline gene, possibly because of a read error. The V call is TRBV18, the J call TRBJ2-3; TRBD2 is a possible D gene (6 bases). This CDR3 spans 16 amino acids. Germline V gene sequence: CDR1 KGHSH, CDR2 LQKENI. The DNA for the CDR3 is TGTGCCAGCTCCCCACGCCAGGCTAGCGGCACAGATACGCAGTATTTT. This translates into CASSPRQASGTDTQYF.

The chain joins TRBV30 to TRBJ1-2; tentatively, D is TRBD1 (5 bases). Trimming took off 1 base at V and 7 bases at J, with 10 bases between the two ends. This CDR3 comprises 12 residues. CDR1 GTSNPN and CDR2 SVGIG come from the germline V gene (reference sequence). CDR3 sequence: CAWSAAGFGYTF. In DNA form, the CDR3 reads TGTGCCTGGAGTGCTGCAGGGTTTGGCTACACCTTC.

V and J are TRBV7-2 and TRBJ2-1, with TRBD2 matching 11 bases. The CDR3 is 13 amino acids. Germline CDR1 is SGHTA and CDR2 is FQGNSA. Trimming cost V 5 bases and J 10 bases; bases outside gene matches: 4. The CDR3 reads CASSTGTSGEQFF. For the CDR3, the DNA is TGTGCCAGCAGCACTGGGACTAGCGGAGAGCAGTTCTTC.

This chain uses TRBV25-1 with TRBJ2-1; 14 positions agree with TRBD2. This CDR3 has 16 residues. The germline CDR1 and CDR2 sequences are MGHDK and SYGVNS. With 2 bases clipped from V and 9 bases from J, the junction kept 6 bases outside the gene matches. The CDR3: CASSEPGLAGEGEQFF. The CDR3 nucleotides read TGTGCCAGCAGTGAACCGGGACTAGCGGGAGAGGGTGAGCAGTTCTTC.

This rearrangement joins TRBV7-2 to TRBJ2-2; 12 bases line up with TRBD2. Trimming took 6 bases from V and 8 from J; bases not matched to a gene: 7. Germline V gene sequence: CDR1 SGHTA, CDR2 FQGNSA. The CDR3 totals 15 residues. CDR3 nucleotide sequence: TGTGCCAGCAGTTTGACTAGCGGGAGTTGGGGGGAGCTGTTTTTT. Encoded protein: CASSLTSGSWGELFF.

The rearrangement uses TRBV11-2 and TRBJ2-1, with D possibly TRBD2 on 6 matching bases. Trimming removed 1 base at V and 15 bases at J, with 16 bases between. Germline V CDR1 and CDR2: SGHAT, FQNNGV. The CDR3 is 13 residues long. DNA for the CDR3: TGTGCCAGCAGCTTAGTCAGCGGAGCCGGGGGGTTCTTC. It yields the protein CASSLVSGAGGFF.

This sequence joins TRBV6-5 and TRBJ2-1, with 14 bases lining up with TRBD2. The germline CDR1 and CDR2 sequences are MNHEY and SVGAGI. This CDR3 region has 14 residues. With 8 bases clipped from V and 9 bases from J, the junction kept 6 bases outside the gene matches. CDR3: CASSGLAGAGEQFF. The CDR3 nucleotides read TGTGCCAGCTCGGGACTAGCGGGAGCAGGTGAGCAGTTCTTC.

The genes are TRBV18 and TRBJ2-3; D remains unclear. V was clipped by 8 bases and J by 3 bases, with 9 bases between them. CDR1 and CDR2 from the germline V gene are KGHSH and LQKENI. The CDR3 contains 12 residues. CDR3 sequence reads: CASRGGTDTQYF. In DNA form, the CDR3 reads TGTGCCAGCCGAGGTGGGACAGATACGCAGTATTTT.

This clone appeared a single time. This rearrangement joins TRBV6-1 to TRBJ2-5, with a possible D match to TRBD1 (5 bases). The V end lost 4 bases, the J end lost 5 bases, and 14 bases lay between the germline ends. Germline CDR1 reads MNHNS; CDR2 reads SASEGT. The CDR3 totals 14 residues. The CDR3 sequence: CASSALAGWETQYF. CDR3 nucleotide sequence: TGTGCCAGCAGTGCCTTGGCAGGGTGGGAGACCCAGTACTTC.

V usage is TRBV10-1 and J usage is TRBJ2-3; no firm D call. CDR1 WNHNN and CDR2 SYGVQD come from the germline V gene (reference sequence). V gave up 4 bases and J gave up 8 bases, with 10 bases separating them. The CDR3 loop spans 12 amino acids. CDR3: CASSGPGGTQYF. The CDR3 DNA reads as TGCGCCAGCAGTGGGCCTGGCGGTACGCAGTATTTT.

V usage is TRBV28 and J usage is TRBJ1-3; D is perhaps TRBD1 (6 bases). The CDR3 contains 17 residues. Germline values: CDR1 MDHEN, CDR2 SYDVKM. The V end lost 6 bases, the J end lost 0 bases, and 18 bases lay between the germline ends. The CDR3 loop is CASSTGGAQYSGNTIYF. Here the CDR3 DNA reads TGTGCCAGCAGCACCGGGGGGGCACAATACTCTGGAAACACCATATATTTT.

The rearrangement uses TRBV14 and TRBJ2-1; 7 positions match TRBD1. The germline V gene has CDR1 SGHDN and CDR2 FVKESK. The CDR3 contains 16 residues. V dropped 3 bases and J dropped 4; count of bases not matched to a gene: 9. The CDR3 reads CASSQPRQGPYNEQFF. CDR3 DNA: TGTGCCAGCAGCCAGCCCAGACAGGGTCCGTACAATGAGCAGTTCTTC.

This sequence joins TRBV6-1 and TRBJ1-1; D is possibly TRBD1 (5 bases). This CDR3 has 13 amino acids. CDR1 is MNHNS and CDR2 is SASEGT in the germline V gene. The V and J ends lost 5 bases and 10 bases respectively, with 17 bases between them. The DNA for the CDR3 is TGTGCCAGCAGTACGTCATTGCAGGGAACAGCTTTCTTT. Its protein is CASSTSLQGTAFF.

The chain couples TRBV11-2 to TRBJ2-2; no definite D call. This CDR3 is built from 15 residues. The V end lost 1 base, the J end lost 0 bases, and 6 bases lay between the germline ends. Per the germline V gene, CDR1 is SGHAT and CDR2 is FQNNGV. The CDR3: CASSLAGSNTGELFF. The CDR3 nucleotides read TGTGCCAGCAGCTTAGCGGGTTCGAACACCGGGGAGCTGTTTTTT.

V and J are TRBV10-3 and TRBJ2-2; a weak D match, TRBD1 (5 bases). This CDR3 comprises 14 residues. Looked up from germline, CDR1 is ENHRY and CDR2 is SYGVKD. V gave up 2 bases and J gave up 3 bases, with 7 bases separating them. CDR3 loop: CAISETTDTGELFF. The CDR3, as DNA: TGTGCCATCAGTGAGACGACAGACACCGGGGAGCTGTTTTTT.